The next 12 T cell receptor beta chains were all read from a single sample in a study of blood T cell repertoires in COVID-19. The data were produced by immunoSEQ multiplex PCR, yet TCRdb's version contains in-frame clones alone and is incomplete. This table holds 70,000 to 100,000 clones, 70% to 90% found once. The specimen was peripheral blood. The receptors derive from a woman of 80 years or more with active COVID-19.

The genes are TRBV6-2 or TRBV6-3 and TRBJ1-5; maybe TRBD1 (5 bases). Trimming removed 2 bases at V and 5 bases at J, with 7 bases between. Germline V lookup: CDR1 MNHEY, CDR2 SVGEGT. The CDR3 has 13 amino acids. CDR3 loop: CASSYIGDQPQHF. DNA of the CDR3: TGTGCCAGCAGTTACATAGGGGATCAGCCCCAGCATTTT.

This clone was observed a single time. The chain links TRBV10-3 to TRBJ1-1; maybe TRBD1 (5 bases). Germline loops: CDR1 ENHRY, CDR2 SYGVKD. The CDR3 has 13 residues. V lost 8 bases to trimming and J lost 4 bases, with 14 bases between them. CDR3 sequence: CAIAPGPGTEAFF. DNA of the CDR3: TGTGCCATCGCGCCAGGGCCCGGCACTGAAGCTTTCTTT.

The CDR3 nucleotides are TGCGCCAGCAGCCAAGATCGGACTCGCGGGGGGGGAGGGGCTGAGCAGTTCTTC. This sequence encodes CASSQDRTRGGGGAEQFF. J is TRBJ2-1 and V is TRBV4-3, with 9 positions matching TRBD2. There are 18 residues in the CDR3. In germline, CDR1 is LGHNA, CDR2 YSLEER. V lost 0 bases, J lost 9 bases, and 15 bases stayed unmatched.

The chain is built from TRBV4-3 and TRBJ1-2, with a tentative D call TRBD1 (6 bases). Trimming removed 1 base at V and 2 bases at J, with 14 bases between. CDR3 length: 16 amino acids. CDR1 is LGHNA and CDR2 is YSLEER in the germline V gene. CDR3 DNA: TGCGCCAGCAGCCAAGGAGGGGGAGGGGACAACTATGGCTACACCTTC. Encoded protein: CASSQGGGGDNYGYTF.

The rearrangement joins TRBV27 to TRBJ2-7, with a possible D match to TRBD2 (6 bases). Germline values: CDR1 MNHEY, CDR2 SMNVEV (reference sequence). The CDR3 runs to 14 residues. V was trimmed by 6 bases and J by 2 bases, leaving 14 bases between them. The chain's CDR3 is CASSPSERAYEQYF. The CDR3 DNA reads TGTGCCAGCAGCCCTAGCGAGCGGGCCTACGAGCAGTACTTC.

CDR3 DNA: TGTGCCACCAGTGATCCAATGAGACTAGCGGGGGCGAACAATGAGCAGTTCTTC. This sequence encodes CATSDPMRLAGANNEQFF. This sequence joins TRBV24-1 and TRBJ2-1; 12 bases are a match to TRBD2. The V and J ends lost 3 bases and 5 bases, in that order; junction bases with no gene match: 10. Germline loops: CDR1 KGHDR, CDR2 SFDVKD. The CDR3 runs to 18 residues.

The chain is built from TRBV27 and TRBJ2-7; a weak D match, TRBD2 (6 bases). The germline CDR1 and CDR2 sequences are MNHEY and SMNVEV (reference sequence). The CDR3 extends over 14 amino acids. Trimming took off 6 bases at V and 3 bases at J, with 15 bases between the two ends. The DNA of the CDR3 is TGTGCCAGCAGGGGGCCAGGAGGGGACTACGAGCAGTACTTC. Its translation is CASRGPGGDYEQYF.

The rearrangement uses TRBV29-1 and TRBJ2-5; a weak D match, TRBD1 (6 bases). The CDR3 covers 13 residues. The V end was cut by 3 bases, the J end by 4 bases, with 12 bases between. In germline, CDR1 is SQVTM, CDR2 ANQGSEA. CDR3 protein: CSVDVGAGETQYF. The CDR3 bases are TGCAGCGTTGATGTGGGGGCGGGAGAGACCCAGTACTTC.

CDR3 sequence (DNA): TGTGCCAGCAGCTTAGGGCGGACAGGGCGACTAAACACCGGGGAGCTGTTTTTT. Protein sequence: CASSLGRTGRLNTGELFF. V and J are TRBV13 and TRBJ2-2, with 8 nucleotides matching TRBD1. The CDR3 is 18 amino acids. With 0 bases clipped from V and 2 bases from J, the junction kept 8 bases outside the gene matches. The germline V gene has CDR1 PRHDT and CDR2 FYEKMQ (reference sequence).

The rearrangement joins TRBV5-1 to TRBJ2-1; 10 nucleotides align to TRBD2. Germline V gene lookup returns CDR1 SGHRS and CDR2 YFSETQ. Trimming cost V 3 bases and J 9 bases; bases outside gene matches: 3. CDR3 length equals 13 residues. CDR3 DNA sequence: TGCGCCAGCAGCTACGGGACTAGCGCTGAGCAGTTCTTC. Its protein product is CASSYGTSAEQFF.

The gene calls are TRBV7-3 and TRBJ1-1; no clear D gene. The length of the CDR3 is 13 residues. Germline V CDR1 and CDR2: SGHTA, FQGTGA. Between the trimmed V and J ends, which lost 5 bases and 1 base, there was a span of 8 bases. DNA of the CDR3: TGTGCCAGCAGCCTCCGACAGAACACTGAAGCTTTCTTT. Its translation: CASSLRQNTEAFF.

The chain carries TRBV28 and TRBJ1-6, with D unclear. Trimming took 5 bases from V and 3 from J, leaving 11 bases between them. CDR1 and CDR2 (germline): MDHEN, SYDVKM. The CDR3 has 15 residues. CDR3 sequence (DNA): TGTGCCAGCAGTCCGAGGGTTGACTATAATTCACCCCTCCACTTT. Encoded protein: CASSPRVDYNSPLHF.